The clone carrying this T cell receptor (beta chain) was recorded a few times. The antigen is not known. Molecular barcoding with unique molecular identifiers was used for the TCRbeta library. TCRdb called the PCR reads again in MiXCR, with one record for every CDR3 protein. This sample yields fewer than 1 million distinct CDR3 sequences, of which about 15% are seen a single time; roughly 4.8% belongs to the top ten. These data are taken from a study of T-cell reconstitution after alpha-beta-depleted transplantation in children. The V end was cut by 0 bases, the J end by 3 bases, with 15 bases between. The CDR3 spans 16 residues. CDR1 and CDR2 from the germline V gene are MNHEY and SVGAGI. Findings and limits, study-wide: About two months after transplant, alpha-beta T cells reportedly came from several hundred expanded graft clones. High day-60 TCRbeta diversity in some patients came from surviving recipient T cells and thymic progenitors.

The sequencing here drew on PBMCs, mostly from graft donor cells, taken 360 days after TCRalphabeta/CD19-depleted stem cell transplant. V gene TRBV6-5 combines with J gene TRBJ2-7; D is perhaps TRBD2 (6 bases). The clonotype originates from a male patient aged 10 to 17 who had a stem cell transplant for acute lymphoblastic leukemia, so the T cells may come from the graft donor. The CDR3 DNA sequence: TGTGCCAGCAGTTACTCGAAGGCTAGCGCATACTACGAGCAGTACTTC. It codes for CASSYSKASAYYEQYF.